The 30 T cell receptor beta chains presented below share a single source sample, sequenced in a study of CD8 T cells in ankylosing spondylitis. General study results and limits: Among TCR beta sequences, a motif of eight highly homologous variants appeared characteristic of ankylosing spondylitis blood.

TCRdb re-derived calls from the 5' RACE reads in MiXCR, one entry per CDR3 protein. This sample has roughly 700,000 distinct CDR3 sequences; 19% occur once, and the top ten carry 15% to 20%. Their target antigens are unknown. The specimen sequenced was blood, either unsorted or a sorted T cell fraction (not recorded which). These receptors all stem from a male donor with ankylosing spondylitis.

There are a few counts of this clonotype. The V call is TRBV7-8, the J call TRBJ1-2; the match to TRBD1 covers 9 bases. CDR1 and CDR2 from the germline V gene are SGHVS and FQNEAQ. The CDR3 is 15 amino acids. V dropped 1 base and J dropped 9; count of bases not matched to a gene: 9. Here the CDR3 reads CASSLEYRDRARYTF. In DNA form, the CDR3 reads TGTGCCAGCAGCTTAGAGTATAGGGACAGGGCTCGCTACACCTTC.

This clonotype came up many times. The gene calls are TRBV15 and TRBJ2-2; D gene ambiguous. CDR1 and CDR2 (germline): LNHNV, YYDKDF (reference sequence). V lost 0 bases to trimming and J lost 6 bases, with 5 bases between them. This CDR3 is 13 amino acids long. Here the CDR3 reads CATSRDVAGELFF. Written as DNA, the CDR3 is TGTGCCACCAGCAGAGATGTGGCCGGGGAGCTGTTTTTT.

This clonotype showed up just a few times. The rearrangement links TRBV4-3 to TRBJ2-4; 12 nucleotides agree with TRBD2. V dropped 4 bases and J dropped 5; count of bases not matched to a gene: 12. The CDR3 is 18 amino acids. Germline CDR1 reads LGHNA; CDR2 reads YSLEER. The CDR3 DNA is TGCGCCAGCAGCCCCCGACTAGCGGGAGCGCCGTGGGAAAACATTCAGTACTTC. This encodes CASSPRLAGAPWENIQYF.

This clonotype was seen only a few times. This chain connects TRBV20-1 to TRBJ1-3, with D unresolved. V shed 6 bases and J shed 1 base, with 10 bases lying between them. The CDR3 is made up of 13 amino acids. The germline gives CDR1 DFQATT, CDR2 SNEGSKA (reference sequence). The CDR3 loop is CSALPSSGNTIYF. In DNA, the CDR3 is TGCAGTGCGCTCCCGAGTTCTGGAAACACCATATATTTT.

The rearrangement links TRBV6-1 to TRBJ2-1; 8 nucleotides line up with TRBD2. This CDR3 is built from 15 residues. V was pared by 6 bases and J by 3 bases, with 7 bases of the junction left unmatched. Germline V gene sequence: CDR1 MNHNS, CDR2 SASEGT. CDR3 sequence (DNA): TGTGCCAGCAGCCCCGGGAGGGACCTCTACAATGAGCAGTTCTTC. Protein product: CASSPGRDLYNEQFF.

V gene TRBV3-1 combines with J gene TRBJ1-1, with D tentatively TRBD1 (5 bases). The CDR3 covers 16 residues. From germline, CDR1 is LGHDT and CDR2 YNNKEL (reference sequence). The V gene lost 4 bases and the J gene lost 3 bases, with 18 bases spanning the gap. CDR3 amino acids: CASSPRFGGWDTEAFF. The CDR3 region has the DNA TGTGCCAGCAGCCCCCGTTTTGGGGGTTGGGACACTGAAGCTTTCTTT.

In its sample, this clonotype was seen a few times. The chain has TRBV27 and TRBJ2-1, with D possibly called TRBD1 or TRBD2 (5 bases each). This CDR3 comprises 16 residues. The V and J ends lost 5 bases and 7 bases respectively, with 21 bases between them. Germline assignment: CDR1 MNHEY and CDR2 SMNVEV (reference sequence). The CDR3: CASSQLTAPGRNEQFF. In nucleotides, the CDR3 is TGTGCCAGCAGTCAGCTGACAGCCCCAGGGAGAAATGAGCAGTTCTTC.

The chain combines TRBV20-1 with TRBJ2-1; the D gene is possibly TRBD2 (7 bases). The V end lost 7 bases, the J end lost 2 bases, and 18 bases lay between the germline ends. Looked up from germline, CDR1 is DFQATT and CDR2 is SNEGSKA (reference sequence). The CDR3 has 15 amino acids. CDR3 residues: CSVPTGGGAYNEQFF. CDR3 DNA: TGCAGTGTTCCCACAGGAGGGGGGGCCTACAATGAGCAGTTCTTC.

Only a few counts were recorded for this clonotype. The J gene is TRBJ2-1, the V gene TRBV12-3 or TRBV12-4, with unresolved D. This CDR3 comprises 11 residues. The V end lost 8 bases, the J end lost 7 bases, and 9 bases lay between the germline ends. The CDR3 region has the DNA TGTGCCAGCGGTCCGACGAATGAGCAGTTCTTC. Translating it yields CASGPTNEQFF.

In this sample, this clonotype turned up many times. The chain recombines TRBV4-2 with TRBJ1-5, with a weak D call TRBD1 (5 bases). The germline V gene has CDR1 LGHNA and CDR2 YNFKEQ. CDR3 length equals 15 residues. V lost 0 bases, J lost 6 bases, and 12 bases lay in between. CDR3 residues: CASSQEVGTVQPQHF. The CDR3 nucleotides are TGTGCCAGCAGCCAAGAAGTTGGGACGGTTCAGCCCCAGCATTTT.

The V call is TRBV20-1, the J call TRBJ2-7; 12 positions match TRBD2. The germline CDR1 and CDR2 sequences are DFQATT and SNEGSKA (reference sequence). The CDR3 length is 14 residues. Trimming cost V 6 bases and J 1 base; bases outside gene matches: 4. CDR3 region: CSALLAGGSYEQYF. The DNA of the CDR3 is TGCAGTGCCCTCCTAGCGGGAGGGTCCTACGAGCAGTACTTC.

This clonotype was detected only a few times. The V call is TRBV6-1, the J call TRBJ2-3; D perhaps matches TRBD2 (5 bases). This CDR3 has 13 amino acids. V lost 8 bases and J lost 2, with 11 bases in between. Looked up from germline, CDR1 is MNHNS and CDR2 is SASEGT. CDR3 loop: CASGGEYTDTQYF. DNA of the CDR3: TGTGCCAGCGGTGGGGAGTACACAGATACGCAGTATTTT.

This clonotype was picked up a small number of times. The rearrangement uses TRBV12-3 or TRBV12-4 and TRBJ1-1; D unclear. With 2 bases removed from V and 4 bases from J, the gap between germline ends came to 11 bases. CDR3 length equals 14 residues. DNA of the CDR3: TGTGCCAGCAGTTTACCCCTGAATGGCACTGAAGCTTTCTTT. This codes for CASSLPLNGTEAFF.

This clonotype was seen a few times. The chain employs TRBV7-8 and TRBJ2-2; no clear D gene. This CDR3 is built from 14 residues. V was pared by 5 bases and J by 6 bases, with 13 bases between. Germline V gene sequence: CDR1 SGHVS, CDR2 FQNEAQ. CDR3 protein: CASSTTMTAGELFF. For the CDR3, the DNA is TGTGCCAGCAGCACGACCATGACGGCCGGGGAGCTGTTTTTT. The whole variable domain, remainder taken from reference TRBV7-8 and TRBJ2-2, is GAGVSQSPRYKVAKRGQDVALRCDPISGHVSLFWYQQALGQGPEFLTYFQNEAQLDKSGLPSDRFFAERPEGSVSTLKIQRTQQEDSAVYLCASSTTMTAGELFFGEGSRLTVL.

This clonotype turned up a few times. V gene TRBV29-1 combines with J gene TRBJ1-4; no firm D call. In germline, CDR1 is SQVTM, CDR2 ANQGSEA. The CDR3 has 11 residues. V lost 7 bases and J lost 2, with 5 bases in between. The CDR3 DNA is TGCAGCGCCCGCACTAATGAAAAACTGTTTTTT. This encodes CSARTNEKLFF.

This rearrangement joins TRBV27 to TRBJ2-1, with 9 positions matching TRBD2. The CDR3 runs 16 residues. With 4 bases clipped from V and 4 bases from J, the junction kept 8 bases outside the gene matches. Germline V lookup: CDR1 MNHEY, CDR2 SMNVEV (reference sequence). CDR3 DNA sequence: TGTGCCAGCAGTTCAATAGCGGGAGTGGGGTACAATGAGCAGTTCTTC. It specifies CASSSIAGVGYNEQFF.

This chain connects TRBV5-1 to TRBJ2-1, with 8 bases fitting TRBD1. The CDR3 runs to 16 residues. The V and J ends lost 4 bases and 0 bases, in that order; junction bases with no gene match: 6. Looked up from germline, CDR1 is SGHRS and CDR2 is YFSETQ. As DNA, the CDR3 is TGCGCCAGCAGCGAACAGGGGGGAAGCTCCTACAATGAGCAGTTCTTC. The encoded protein is CASSEQGGSSYNEQFF.

The CDR3 coding sequence is TGCAGTGCTAGAGAAGGCGGGGGGGGAACCAAAAACATTCAGTACTTC. Translated, it gives CSAREGGGGTKNIQYF. This chain connects TRBV20-1 to TRBJ2-4; TRBD2 aligns across 9 bases. This CDR3 comprises 16 residues. J was trimmed by 2 bases and V by 0 bases; bases with no gene match: 5. Germline values: CDR1 DFQATT, CDR2 SNEGSKA (reference sequence).

The sample holds a few counts of this clonotype. This sequence joins TRBV10-3 and TRBJ2-7; D ambiguous. V was cut by 3 bases and J by 7 bases, with 19 bases left in between. Germline V CDR1 and CDR2: ENHRY, SYGVKD. This CDR3 comprises 15 residues. In nucleotides, the CDR3 is TGTGCCATCAGTGAACTCTCCGTGGAATTGGGGGAGCAGTACTTC. Translated, it gives CAISELSVELGEQYF.

This clonotype occurred a few times. The chain joins TRBV4-1 to TRBJ1-5; no reliable D call. The CDR3 sequence is 14 residues long. The V and J ends lost 4 bases and 7 bases respectively, with 14 bases between them. Germline CDR1 reads MGHRA; CDR2 reads YSYEKL. This CDR3 is CASSPGLNGQPQHF. The CDR3 region has the DNA TGCGCCAGCAGCCCCGGACTTAATGGGCAGCCCCAGCATTTT.

This clonotype appeared a few times. The genes are TRBV12-3 or TRBV12-4 and TRBJ1-5, with 7 positions matching TRBD1. The J segment lost 4 bases and the V segment lost 1 base, leaving 7 bases of the junction unmatched. This CDR3 region has 16 residues. The CDR3 is CASSLVGTGANQPQHF. DNA for the CDR3: TGTGCCAGCAGTTTAGTCGGTACAGGGGCGAATCAGCCCCAGCATTTT.

This clonotype appeared a few times. The J gene is TRBJ1-2, the V gene TRBV24-1, with D uncertain. CDR3 length: 14 amino acids. V was shortened by 1 base and J by 0 bases, with 5 bases between the two germline ends. Germline CDR1 reads KGHDR; CDR2 reads SFDVKD. CDR3 sequence (DNA): TGTGCCACCAGTGATTTCACCGCTAACTATGGCTACACCTTC. Translation: CATSDFTANYGYTF.

This chain connects TRBV5-1 to TRBJ2-1; 7 bases are shared with TRBD1. This CDR3 is 14 amino acids long. Germline loops: CDR1 SGHRS, CDR2 YFSETQ. V shed 4 bases, J shed 4 bases, and the junction held 5 bases outside the gene matches. CDR3: CASSEGQTYNEQFF. CDR3 coding DNA: TGCGCCAGCAGCGAGGGACAGACTTACAATGAGCAGTTCTTC.

The V gene is TRBV20-1, the J gene TRBJ1-1; maybe TRBD1 (6 bases). The germline V gene encodes CDR1 DFQATT and CDR2 SNEGSKA (reference sequence). V shed 4 bases and J shed 1 base, with 7 bases lying between them. The CDR3 covers 12 residues. The CDR3 DNA reads TGCAGTGCTACAGGGGCGAACACTGAAGCTTTCTTT. Residues: CSATGANTEAFF.

This clonotype has only a few counts. CDR3 nucleotides: TGTGCCATCAGTAGCGGGAGAAATAACGGGGAGCTGTTTTTT. Residues: CAISSGRNNGELFF. The chain employs TRBV10-3 and TRBJ2-2; 8 bases line up with TRBD2. Germline loops: CDR1 ENHRY, CDR2 SYGVKD. V trimming: 5 bases; J trimming: 7 bases; junction bases outside the gene matches: 6. The CDR3 loop spans 14 amino acids.

The DNA of the CDR3 is TGCGCCAGCAGCCATCAGAACTCTGGGGCCAACGTCCTGACTTTC. Protein: CASSHQNSGANVLTF. The chain uses TRBV4-3 and TRBJ2-6, with no clear D. Germline V gene lookup returns CDR1 LGHNA and CDR2 YSLEER. Trimming took off 3 bases at V and 0 bases at J, with 6 bases between the two ends. The CDR3 extends over 15 amino acids.

This clonotype was observed at least ten times. The chain joins TRBV12-3 or TRBV12-4 to TRBJ1-2; D is unresolved. The V end was cut by 7 bases, the J end by 4 bases, with 13 bases between. There are 13 residues in the CDR3. CDR3 residues: CASTIGGSYGYTF. The CDR3 DNA follows: TGTGCCAGCACCATCGGAGGCAGCTATGGCTACACCTTC.

This clonotype showed up just a few times. The chain is built from TRBV4-1 and TRBJ2-7; the D gene is possibly TRBD1 (6 bases). The CDR3 spans 14 residues. Deletions cut 1 base from V and 5 bases from J, with 12 bases between. The germline V gene has CDR1 MGHRA and CDR2 YSYEKL. The CDR3 reads CASSQVARGDEQYF. The CDR3 DNA reads TGCGCCAGCAGCCAAGTCGCCAGGGGCGACGAGCAGTACTTC.

The chain links TRBV7-6 to TRBJ1-3; the D is unclear. V was shortened by 5 bases and J by 0 bases, with 8 bases between the two germline ends. The CDR3 is made up of 14 amino acids. Germline loops: CDR1 SGHVS, CDR2 FNYEAQ. CDR3 sequence: CASSPHSSGNTIYF. DNA for the CDR3: TGTGCCAGCAGCCCCCACAGCTCTGGAAACACCATATATTTT.

This clonotype was seen only a few times. The V call is TRBV29-1, the J call TRBJ2-7; TRBD2 matches at 7 bases. The germline V gene has CDR1 SQVTM and CDR2 ANQGSEA. The CDR3 sequence is 12 residues long. The J segment lost 5 bases and the V segment lost 4 bases, leaving 5 bases of the junction unmatched. CDR3 DNA sequence: TGCAGCGTTGTCGGGGGGTTCAACGAGCAGTACTTC. It is translated as CSVVGGFNEQYF.